The 25 T cell receptor beta chains presented below share a single source sample, sequenced in a study of T cells in Graves' hyperthyroidism and ophthalmopathy. Regions amplified from RNA transcripts were the TCR beta CDR3 regions. With the HTBI primer set, the TCR CDR3 went through a first round of RT-PCR. In TCRdb, the multiplex PCR reads were re-called with MiXCR into one record per CDR3 protein. The sample contains some 350,000 distinct CDR3 sequences, more than 15% of which appear only once. Sequencing was done on a sample of blood. Source of these receptors: a woman aged 18-29 years with Graves' hyperthyroidism that later progressed to Graves' ophthalmopathy.

V usage is TRBV28 and J usage is TRBJ2-5; possibly TRBD2 for D (5 bases). CDR1 and CDR2 (germline): MDHEN, SYDVKM. The CDR3 sequence is 14 residues long. V lost 7 bases and J lost 1, with 13 bases in between. The CDR3 DNA sequence: TGTGCCAGCACCCTCTCGGAGGCCCAAGAGACCCAGTACTTC. Encoded protein: CASTLSEAQETQYF.

In its sample, this clonotype was seen many times. J is TRBJ1-2 and V is TRBV6-1; tentative D call: TRBD1 (6 bases). CDR3 length: 13 residues. The V gene lost 6 bases and the J gene lost 7 bases, with 15 bases spanning the gap. Germline CDR1 is MNHNS and CDR2 is SASEGT. DNA of the CDR3: TGTGCCAGCAGGGGAAACAGGGACGGTGGCTACACCTTC. Protein product: CASRGNRDGGYTF.

The chain recombines TRBV20-1 with TRBJ2-1; 13 bases align to TRBD2. Germline V gene sequence: CDR1 DFQATT, CDR2 SNEGSKA (reference sequence). J was trimmed by 5 bases and V by 6 bases; bases with no gene match: 7. This CDR3 is built from 15 residues. The CDR3 sequence is CSARTSGRGDNEQFF. DNA of the CDR3: TGCAGTGCCCGGACTAGCGGGAGAGGCGACAATGAGCAGTTCTTC.

The V and J genes are TRBV12-3 or TRBV12-4 and TRBJ1-2; weak D call: TRBD1 (5 bases). V was shortened by 6 bases and J by 4 bases, with 12 bases between the two germline ends. This CDR3 is built from 13 residues. In DNA form, the CDR3 reads TGTGCCAGCAGGCAGGGATTGGGCTATGGCTACACCTTC. This sequence encodes CASRQGLGYGYTF.

This clonotype was found a few times. The rearrangement uses TRBV6-5 and TRBJ2-7; a weak D match, TRBD1 (6 bases). Germline V gene lookup returns CDR1 MNHEY and CDR2 SVGAGI. Trimming pared 4 bases from V and 7 bases from J, leaving 17 bases between. The CDR3 sequence is 14 residues long. CDR3 nucleotides: TGTGCCAGCAGTTCCCGGTCGAGCAGGGGAGAGCAGTACTTC. This sequence encodes CASSSRSSRGEQYF.

This chain's CDR3 is CASRAGTSGGTQYF. DNA for the CDR3: TGTGCCAGCAGAGCCGGGACTAGCGGCGGGACCCAGTACTTC. This chain connects TRBV9 to TRBJ2-5; 11 bases match TRBD2. With 5 bases clipped from V and 7 bases from J, the junction kept 7 bases outside the gene matches. The germline gives CDR1 SGDLS, CDR2 YYNGEE. This CDR3 is built from 14 residues.

This clonotype was observed many times. This rearrangement joins TRBV5-1 to TRBJ1-1; D possibly corresponds to TRBD1 (6 bases). This CDR3 spans 13 amino acids. Germline CDR1 reads SGHRS; CDR2 reads YFSETQ. V lost 4 bases and J lost 11, with 18 bases in between. CDR3 amino acids: CASSPPAGGQAFF. In DNA, the CDR3 is TGCGCCAGCAGCCCTCCGGCCGGGGGCCAGGCTTTCTTT.

This clonotype showed up many times. V gene TRBV20-1 combines with J gene TRBJ1-1, with 7 bases that match TRBD1. J gave up 10 bases and V 2 bases, and 7 bases lay outside the gene matches. There are 12 residues in the CDR3. Germline V gene lookup returns CDR1 DFQATT and CDR2 SNEGSKA (reference sequence). In DNA, the CDR3 is TGCAGTGCTAGACGGACAGGTCGGAGAGCTTTCTTT. This encodes CSARRTGRRAFF.

A remark on this clonotype: This may be a read error, as it is one base from a much larger clone. The chain links TRBV27 to TRBJ2-5, with D tentatively TRBD1 or TRBD2 (5 bases each). From germline, CDR1 is MNHEY and CDR2 SMNVEV (reference sequence). This CDR3 region has 16 residues. The CDR3 nucleotides read TGTACCAGCAGTTGGGCGCGAGACAGCGGTGCCGAGACCCAGTACTTC. Protein sequence: CTSSWARDSGAETQYF.

The sample holds a few counts of this clonotype. The rearrangement joins TRBV7-6 to TRBJ2-7; 14 bases agree with TRBD2. CDR3 size: 19 residues. Germline CDR1 reads SGHVS; CDR2 reads FNYEAQ. V gave up 0 bases and J gave up 3 bases; unmatched junction bases: 10. CDR3 protein: CASSLAHPGLAGEGYEQYF. CDR3 DNA: TGTGCCAGCAGCTTAGCCCACCCGGGACTAGCGGGAGAAGGCTACGAGCAGTACTTC.

This clonotype occurred many times. The rearrangement links TRBV9 to TRBJ1-5; D is unresolved. Trimming stripped 4 bases from V and 2 bases from J, with 13 bases between. CDR3 length: 15 residues. Germline V gene data show CDR1 as SGDLS and CDR2 as YYNGEE. As DNA, the CDR3 is TGTGCCAGCAGCCTAGGCCCCGAGGGCAATCAGCCCCAGCATTTT. This translates into CASSLGPEGNQPQHF.

This clonotype was seen more than once but under ten times. This chain joins TRBV10-3 and TRBJ2-3, with 7 bases that match TRBD2. The CDR3 loop spans 15 amino acids. In germline, CDR1 is ENHRY, CDR2 SYGVKD. V shed 6 bases and J 2 bases; nucleotides not matched to a gene: 8. The CDR3 sequence is CAISSGLTFTDTQYF. The CDR3 bases are TGTGCCATCAGCTCGGGACTAACCTTCACAGATACGCAGTATTTT.

This clonotype was seen ten or more times. This chain connects TRBV2 to TRBJ2-3; TRBD2 might be the D (5 bases). CDR1 is SNHLY, CDR2 FYNNEI, per germline. CDR3 length: 13 residues. V dropped 4 bases and J dropped 0 bases, with 5 bases sitting between them. The CDR3 DNA reads as TGTGCCAGCAGTGGAGGGAGCACAGATACGCAGTATTTT. Its translation: CASSGGSTDTQYF.

The DNA for the CDR3 is TGTGCCAGCAGCCCGATTGGGGACAGGGGGACCAATGAGCAGTTCTTC. Its translation: CASSPIGDRGTNEQFF. This chain joins TRBV5-4 and TRBJ2-1; 11 positions match TRBD1. Losses at the gene ends were 4 bases for V and 6 bases for J; bases not matched to a gene: 9. In germline, CDR1 is SGHNT, CDR2 YYREEE (reference sequence). CDR3 length: 16 residues. Supplemented by reference TRBV5-4 and TRBJ2-1, the full variable domain reads ETGVTQSPTHLIKTRGQQVTLRCSSQSGHNTVSWYQQALGQGPQFIFQYYREEENGRGNFPPRFSGLQFPNYSSELNVNALELDDSALYLCASSPIGDRGTNEQFFGPGTRLTVL.

In its sample, this clonotype was seen many times. The chain has TRBV28 and TRBJ2-5, with 10 bases that match TRBD2. Per germline, CDR1 MDHEN and CDR2 SYDVKM. The CDR3 extends over 14 amino acids. The trim removed 6 bases at V and 4 bases at J, leaving 5 bases unmatched. The CDR3 protein is CASREREGGETQYF. As DNA, the CDR3 is TGTGCCAGCAGGGAGCGGGAGGGAGGAGAGACCCAGTACTTC. The whole variable domain, remainder taken from reference TRBV28 and TRBJ2-5, is DVKVTQSSRYLVKRTGEKVFLECVQDMDHENMFWYRQDPGLGLRLIYFSYDVKMKEKGDIPEGYSVSREKKERFSLILESASTNQTSMYLCASREREGGETQYFGPGTRLLVL.

This clonotype has at least ten counts. This chain links TRBV9 with TRBJ2-2, with 8 bases that match TRBD2. There are 17 residues in the CDR3. Germline V gives CDR1 SGDLS, CDR2 YYNGEE. Trimming removed 3 bases from V and 3 bases from J; junction bases left unmatched: 10. The CDR3 DNA is TGTGCCAGCAGCGCATCCCTAACAGCGGGAGACACCGGGGAGCTGTTTTTT. Residues: CASSASLTAGDTGELFF. The variable domain in full, with the rest retrieved from reference TRBV9 and TRBJ2-2, is DSGVTQTPKHLITATGQRVTLRCSPRSGDLSVYWYQQSLDQGLQFLIQYYNGEERAKGNILERFSAQQFPDLHSELNLSSLELGDSALYFCASSASLTAGDTGELFFGEGSRLTVL.

V and J are TRBV20-1 and TRBJ2-7; 10 bases match TRBD2. CDR3 length: 13 residues. Germline V gene data show CDR1 as DFQATT and CDR2 as SNEGSKA (reference sequence). V lost 6 bases, J lost 4 bases, and 6 bases stayed unmatched. The CDR3 coding sequence is TGCAGTGCATTGTCTAGCGGGAGTTACGAGCAGTACTTC. Amino acid sequence: CSALSSGSYEQYF.

This clonotype showed up many times. This chain connects TRBV2 to TRBJ2-1, with 8 nucleotides matching TRBD2. In germline, CDR1 is SNHLY, CDR2 FYNNEI. The CDR3 has 16 residues. V was pared by 4 bases and J by 2 bases, with 7 bases of the junction left unmatched. CDR3 sequence reads: CASSGLAGTTYNEQFF. Here the CDR3 DNA reads TGTGCCAGCAGTGGCCTAGCGGGTACCACCTACAATGAGCAGTTCTTC. Full variable domain (missing parts from reference TRBV2 and TRBJ2-1): EPEVTQTPSHQVTQMGQEVILRCVPISNHLYFYWYRQILGQKVEFLVSFYNNEISEKSEIFDDQFSVERPDGSNFTLKIRSTKLEDSAMYFCASSGLAGTTYNEQFFGPGTRLTVL.

This chain connects TRBV20-1 to TRBJ2-5, with 11 nucleotides matching TRBD2. The CDR3 runs 16 residues. With V trimmed by 1 base and J by 5 bases, 9 bases remained unmatched. CDR1 is DFQATT and CDR2 is SNEGSKA in the germline V gene (reference sequence). The CDR3: CSARVAASGRRETQYF. The CDR3 DNA follows: TGCAGTGCTAGAGTGGCGGCTAGCGGGAGGCGGGAGACCCAGTACTTC.

On this clonotype itself: A much larger clone differs from this one at a single base, so this may be a read error. V is TRBV11-2 and J is TRBJ2-7; D unresolved. CDR3 length: 13 amino acids. V lost 5 bases and J 8 bases, leaving 16 bases between the germline ends. CDR1 and CDR2 from the germline V gene are SGHAT and FQNNGV. CDR3 in DNA: TGTGCCAGCAGCGTCAATCCGGGCGGTAAGCAGTACTTC. Amino acid sequence: CASSVNPGGKQYF.

This clonotype was counted ten times or more. This chain uses TRBV12-3 or TRBV12-4 with TRBJ2-3; D gene unclear. Trimming took off 6 bases at V and 0 bases at J, with 19 bases between the two ends. This CDR3 region has 17 residues. CDR3 protein: CASRFTPEGKSTDTQYF. In DNA form, the CDR3 reads TGTGCCAGCAGATTTACCCCCGAAGGGAAAAGCACAGATACGCAGTATTTT.

The chain joins TRBV4-1 to TRBJ1-6; D unresolved. V lost 1 base, J lost 13 bases, and 8 bases lay in between. The germline V gene has CDR1 MGHRA and CDR2 YSYEKL. This CDR3 has 12 amino acids. The CDR3 sequence: CASSQAGVPLHF. The CDR3 bases are TGCGCCAGCAGCCAAGCAGGTGTGCCCCTCCACTTT.

The chain carries TRBV5-6 and TRBJ2-5; D unclear. V was trimmed by 0 bases and J by 0 bases, leaving 6 bases between them. Germline V gives CDR1 SGHDT, CDR2 YYEEEE. The CDR3 has 14 amino acids. Here the CDR3 reads CASSLGYNQETQYF. The CDR3 coding sequence is TGTGCCAGCAGCTTGGGGTACAACCAAGAGACCCAGTACTTC.

Of note for this clonotype: Sequence at one end of the junction differs from germline and may be a read error. The rearrangement uses TRBV7-7 and TRBJ2-1; D unresolved. This CDR3 has 14 amino acids. In germline, CDR1 is SSHAT, CDR2 FNYEAQ (reference sequence). The CDR3 DNA follows: TGTGCTAGCAGCTTAGGCAGAGCCTACAATGAGCAGTTCTTC. It yields the protein CASSLGRAYNEQFF.

In its sample, this clonotype was seen many times. V usage is TRBV7-6 and J usage is TRBJ2-5; TRBD1 matches at 8 bases. The V segment lost 5 bases and the J segment 5 bases; nucleotides outside the gene matches: 10. Germline CDR1 reads SGHVS; CDR2 reads FNYEAQ. CDR3 length: 15 residues. CDR3: CASSNGQGAWETQYF. CDR3 DNA sequence: TGTGCCAGCAGCAACGGACAGGGCGCGTGGGAGACCCAGTACTTC.